One T cell receptor beta chain is described in this entry. The protocol was immunoSEQ multiplex PCR, while the TCRdb copy is restricted to in-frame clones and leaves out a portion. The sample yields tens of thousands of clones, just over 90% seen once. Germline V gene lookup returns CDR1 SGHRS and CDR2 YFSETQ. V lost 0 bases to trimming and J lost 7 bases, with 13 bases between them. This CDR3 has 15 amino acids. This TCR was sampled from a man aged 35 to 55 with rheumatoid arthritis. The sequencing input was PBMCs. The V gene is TRBV5-1, the J gene TRBJ2-2; a possible D gene is TRBD1 (7 bases). CDR3 in amino acids: CASSLGQGGNGELFF. As DNA, the CDR3 is TGCGCCAGCAGCTTGGGCCAGGGGGGAAACGGGGAGCTGTTTTTT.